A single sample is the source of the 25 T cell receptor beta chains below, sequenced in a study of shared clonotypes between healthy human individuals (dated by TCRdb to the early 2020s). The receptor library was made with the immunoSEQ multiplex PCR assay. TCRdb limited this immuneACCESS table to in-frame rearrangements with V and J called. A share of clones is missing; checked studies link under half to unresolved V genes, and the rest is unexplained. The sample contains about 2 million clones, 85% to 95% of them found a single time. Of the sample, roughly 1.1% falls within the top ten clones. CD8 naive samples consisted of CD45RO-negative cells that were positively selected for CCR7, yielding a CD45RA+CCR7+ population without TemRA cells. Sequencing used naive CD8+ T cells sorted from blood. The cell subset or site tag for this specimen amounts to: CD45RA+CCR7+. The receptor source for this set is a man aged 18-30 years in good health.

The rearrangement links TRBV7-6 to TRBJ2-7, with TRBD2 matching 8 bases. The CDR3 extends over 16 amino acids. V lost 5 bases and J lost 6; bases outside the gene matches: 15. Germline lookup yields CDR1 SGHVS and CDR2 FNYEAQ. CDR3 region: CASSPLADGEGGEQYF. In DNA, the CDR3 is TGTGCCAGCAGCCCACTAGCGGATGGGGAGGGAGGCGAGCAGTACTTC.

The V and J genes are TRBV4-1 and TRBJ1-5, with a possible D match to TRBD1 (5 bases). The CDR3 is made up of 17 amino acids. Trimming took 0 bases from V and 5 from J, leaving 17 bases between them. Germline assignment: CDR1 MGHRA and CDR2 YSYEKL. Written as DNA, the CDR3 is TGCGCCAGCAGCCAAGAATCAACGGGGCAGGAATATCAGCCCCAGCATTTT. Its translation: CASSQESTGQEYQPQHF.

J is TRBJ2-7 and V is TRBV7-8; D gene ambiguous. V was trimmed by 2 bases and J by 6 bases, leaving 8 bases between them. Germline CDR1 reads SGHVS; CDR2 reads FQNEAQ. This CDR3 has 12 residues. The DNA for the CDR3 is TGTGCCAGCAGCTTATCGGGCCTCGAGCAGTACTTC. It yields the protein CASSLSGLEQYF.

The chain couples TRBV4-1 to TRBJ2-1; weak D call: TRBD1 (6 bases). Trimming took off 2 bases at V and 9 bases at J, with 8 bases between the two ends. This CDR3 contains 12 residues. Germline V lookup: CDR1 MGHRA, CDR2 YSYEKL. CDR3 nucleotides: TGCGCCAGCAGCCAACCAGGGGTTGAGCAGTTCTTC. Translated, it gives CASSQPGVEQFF.

A remark on this clone: At the DNA level, this CDR3 is encoded by other sequences in the same sample as well. V usage is TRBV6-5 and J usage is TRBJ1-2, with unresolved D. V was pared by 0 bases and J by 7 bases, with 12 bases between. The germline V gene encodes CDR1 MNHEY and CDR2 SVGAGI. The CDR3 runs 14 residues. The CDR3 region is CASSYSEGGSGYTF. The DNA for the CDR3 is TGTGCCAGCAGTTACTCGGAGGGAGGTAGTGGCTACACCTTC.

Concerning this clone: This same CDR3 is encoded by further DNA sequences in the sample. The gene calls are TRBV29-1 and TRBJ2-2; no definite D call. This CDR3 spans 14 amino acids. Trimming removed 2 bases at V and 0 bases at J, with 7 bases between. In germline, CDR1 is SQVTM, CDR2 ANQGSEA. The DNA for the CDR3 is TGCAGCGTTGAACGGCAGACGAACACCGGGGAGCTGTTTTTT. Translated, it gives CSVERQTNTGELFF.

The genes are TRBV27 and TRBJ1-1; the D is unclear. CDR3 length: 14 residues. Trimming removed 3 bases at V and 3 bases at J, with 11 bases between. Germline CDR1 reads MNHEY; CDR2 reads SMNVEV (reference sequence). For the CDR3, the DNA is TGTGCCAGCAGTTTTGGCTCCGGGGACACTGAAGCTTTCTTT. Its translation is CASSFGSGDTEAFF.

The rearrangement uses TRBV6-1 and TRBJ1-2; D is unclear. CDR1 and CDR2 from the germline V gene are MNHNS and SASEGT. Trimming pared 1 base from V and 4 bases from J, leaving 16 bases between. The CDR3 runs to 16 residues. For the CDR3, the DNA is TGTGCCAGCAGTGAAGAGTCACCCACCTACCTCTATGGCTACACCTTC. Amino acids: CASSEESPTYLYGYTF.

V gene TRBV6-1 combines with J gene TRBJ1-2; 9 bases fit TRBD1. Germline CDR1 is MNHNS and CDR2 is SASEGT. The V gene end was trimmed by 1 base and the J gene end by 7 bases; junction bases not matched to a gene: 7. The CDR3 runs to 15 residues. The CDR3 reads CASSEEVQGARGYTF. Here the CDR3 DNA reads TGTGCCAGCAGTGAAGAAGTACAGGGGGCGCGTGGCTACACCTTC.

The gene calls are TRBV2 and TRBJ1-4, with no clear D. Trimming left V 3 bases short and J 3 bases short, with 11 bases between. The CDR3 spans 15 residues. Germline V gives CDR1 SNHLY, CDR2 FYNNEI. CDR3 in DNA: TGTGCCAGCAGTGAGTGGGATGCTTCTAATGAAAAACTGTTTTTT. Its translation is CASSEWDASNEKLFF.

The V and J genes are TRBV19 and TRBJ2-7; TRBD1 might be the D (8 bases). V was clipped by 5 bases and J by 2 bases, with 19 bases between them. The CDR3 covers 16 residues. From germline, CDR1 is LNHDA and CDR2 SQIVND (reference sequence). CDR3 in amino acids: CASSAGVGQGTYEQYF. The CDR3 coding sequence is TGTGCCAGTAGTGCGGGGGTAGGACAGGGCACCTACGAGCAGTACTTC.

The rearrangement links TRBV11-2 to TRBJ2-1; unclear D gene. The CDR3 covers 16 residues. Germline lookup yields CDR1 SGHAT and CDR2 FQNNGV. V was shortened by 0 bases and J by 3 bases, with 12 bases between the two germline ends. The CDR3 spells CASSLDSLDLYNEQFF. The CDR3 coding sequence is TGTGCCAGCAGCTTAGACAGTCTGGACCTCTACAATGAGCAGTTCTTC.

The rearrangement joins TRBV10-3 to TRBJ2-7; 9 nucleotides align to TRBD2. The CDR3 is 15 residues long. J gave up 0 bases and V 6 bases, and 6 bases lay outside the gene matches. Per germline, CDR1 ENHRY and CDR2 SYGVKD. The CDR3 coding sequence is TGTGCCATCAGAGGTGGAGCGGGGGGCTCCTACGAGCAGTACTTC. It is translated as CAIRGGAGGSYEQYF.

In regard to this clone: Other DNA sequences within the sample encode an identical CDR3. The chain has TRBV4-3 and TRBJ2-7; D is unclear. The CDR3 has 14 amino acids. Looked up from germline, CDR1 is LGHNA and CDR2 is YSLEER. V shed 1 base and J shed 0 bases, with 7 bases lying between them. CDR3 sequence: CASSQVASSYEQYF. For the CDR3, the DNA is TGCGCCAGCAGCCAAGTAGCAAGCTCCTACGAGCAGTACTTC.

This clone was found once. J is TRBJ2-1 and V is TRBV7-9; 10 bases are shared with TRBD1. V dropped 6 bases and J dropped 0; count of bases not matched to a gene: 11. CDR1 and CDR2 (germline): SEHNR, FQNEAQ (reference sequence). The CDR3 runs 18 residues. The CDR3 DNA is TGTGCCAGCAGTGCCTTAACCGGGACAGGGGTCTCCTACAATGAGCAGTTCTTC. It is translated as CASSALTGTGVSYNEQFF. Full variable domain (remainder filled in from reference TRBV7-9 and TRBJ2-1): DTGVSQNPRHKITKRGQNVTFRCDPISEHNRLYWYRQTLGQGPEFLTYFQNEAQLEKSRLLSDRFSAERPKGSFSTLEIQRTEQGDSAMYLCASSALTGTGVSYNEQFFGPGTRLTVL.

The rearrangement joins TRBV30 to TRBJ2-2, with D tentatively TRBD1 (5 bases). CDR1 and CDR2 (germline): GTSNPN, SVGIG (reference sequence). The CDR3 loop spans 15 amino acids. Trimming cost V 5 bases and J 1 base, with 14 bases left between them. CDR3 sequence: CAWSGIQLNTGELFF. The CDR3, as DNA: TGTGCCTGGTCAGGGATACAATTGAACACCGGGGAGCTGTTTTTT. The full variable domain, its missing parts supplied by reference TRBV30 and TRBJ2-2, is SQTIHQWPATLVQPVGSPLSLECTVEGTSNPNLYWYRQAAGRGLQLLFYSVGIGQISSEVPQNLSASRPQDRQFILSSKKLLLSDSGFYLCAWSGIQLNTGELFFGEGSRLTVL.

J is TRBJ2-7 and V is TRBV14; D unclear. The CDR3 is 14 residues long. CDR1 and CDR2 from the germline V gene are SGHDN and FVKESK. Trimming left V 1 base short and J 3 bases short, with 10 bases between. Here the CDR3 DNA reads TGTGCCAGCAGCCAAGGCATCCGGAGCTACGAGCAGTACTTC. It codes for CASSQGIRSYEQYF. The whole variable domain, remainder taken from reference TRBV14 and TRBJ2-7, is EAGVTQFPSHSVIEKGQTVTLRCDPISGHDNLYWYRRVMGKEIKFLLHFVKESKQDESGMPNNRFLAERTGGTYSTLKVQPAELEDSGVYFCASSQGIRSYEQYFGPGTRLTVT.

V is TRBV10-3 and J is TRBJ2-5, with a weak D call TRBD1 (5 bases). CDR1 ENHRY and CDR2 SYGVKD come from the germline V gene. This CDR3 has 13 amino acids. V dropped 3 bases and J dropped 2 bases, with 7 bases sitting between them. Here the CDR3 reads CAISEDRQETQYF. In DNA, the CDR3 is TGTGCCATCAGTGAAGACAGACAAGAGACCCAGTACTTC.

Note on this clone: Within the sample, other DNA sequences also encode this same CDR3. The chain carries TRBV27 and TRBJ2-5, with TRBD1 identical over 7 bases. The CDR3 length is 13 residues. The junction had 4 bases not matched to a gene; V was cut back by 6 bases and J by 3 bases. CDR1 and CDR2 from the germline V gene are MNHEY and SMNVEV (reference sequence). CDR3 protein: CASSPGTEETQYF. The CDR3 DNA sequence: TGTGCCAGCAGCCCCGGGACAGAAGAGACCCAGTACTTC.

In the case of this clone: The identical CDR3 is also encoded by other nucleotide sequences in the sample. DNA of the CDR3: TGTGCCAGCAGTGATGGGGGAGCCTACGAGCAGTACTTC. It is translated as CASSDGGAYEQYF. V gene TRBV6-1 combines with J gene TRBJ2-7; D tentatively reads TRBD1 or TRBD2 (5 bases each). V lost 3 bases and J lost 2, with 8 bases in between. This CDR3 region has 13 residues. The germline V gene has CDR1 MNHNS and CDR2 SASEGT.

V usage is TRBV5-6 and J usage is TRBJ1-2; 7 positions match TRBD1. Germline V CDR1 and CDR2: SGHDT, YYEEEE. The V and J ends lost 4 bases and 3 bases, in that order; junction bases with no gene match: 6. The CDR3 extends over 14 amino acids. The CDR3 loop reads CASSGGQYDYGYTF. Written as DNA, the CDR3 is TGTGCCAGCAGCGGGGGACAGTATGACTATGGCTACACCTTC.

The chain is built from TRBV5-1 and TRBJ2-2; D might be TRBD1 (6 bases). Trimming left V 0 bases short and J 5 bases short, with 11 bases between. Germline CDR1 is SGHRS and CDR2 is YFSETQ. The CDR3 is 15 amino acids. CDR3 coding DNA: TGCGCCAGCAGCTTGGCCAGGGGCGAAACCGGGGAGCTGTTTTTT. It encodes CASSLARGETGELFF.

This sequence joins TRBV6-1 and TRBJ1-6, with no clear D. V lost 0 bases and J lost 6, with 6 bases in between. This CDR3 comprises 14 residues. Germline V CDR1 and CDR2: MNHNS, SASEGT. This chain's CDR3 is CASSEALGNSPLHF. The CDR3 coding sequence is TGTGCCAGCAGTGAAGCGCTGGGTAATTCACCCCTCCACTTT.

The chain employs TRBV18 and TRBJ2-3; D is possibly TRBD1 (5 bases). In germline, CDR1 is KGHSH, CDR2 LQKENI. This CDR3 spans 16 amino acids. The V and J ends lost 3 bases and 0 bases respectively, with 13 bases between them. CDR3 loop: CASSPADDRSTDTQYF. The CDR3 DNA reads as TGTGCCAGCTCACCCGCCGATGACAGAAGCACAGATACGCAGTATTTT.

The gene calls are TRBV19 and TRBJ2-7, with 8 bases aligning to TRBD1. Germline V gene lookup returns CDR1 LNHDA and CDR2 SQIVND (reference sequence). The length of the CDR3 is 15 residues. The V and J ends lost 5 bases and 0 bases, in that order; junction bases with no gene match: 6. The CDR3, as DNA: TGTGCCAGTAGTTTCGACAGGGGAACCTCCTACGAGCAGTACTTC. Protein: CASSFDRGTSYEQYF. The whole variable domain, filled in from reference TRBV19 and TRBJ2-7, reads DGGITQSPKYLFRKEGQNVTLSCEQNLNHDAMYWYRQDPGQGLRLIYYSQIVNDFQKGDIAEGYSVSREKKESFPLTVTSAQKNPTAFYLCASSFDRGTSYEQYFGPGTRLTVT.